The next 17 T cell receptor beta chains were all read from a single sample in a study of blood T cell repertoires in COVID-19. The repertoire was sequenced with immunoSEQ multiplex PCR; TCRdb's copy has only in-frame clones and lacks some. The sample holds 470,000 or so clones, 85% to 90% seen once. The specimen sequenced was peripheral blood. Receptors originate from a woman in her twenties or thirties with acute or convalescent COVID-19.

The rearrangement uses TRBV5-5 and TRBJ2-5; tentatively, D is TRBD2 (7 bases). V dropped 2 bases and J dropped 5 bases, with 13 bases sitting between them. CDR1 and CDR2 (germline): SGHKS, YYEKEE (reference sequence). The CDR3 has 14 amino acids. CDR3 sequence: CASSFGGASETQYF. In nucleotides, the CDR3 is TGTGCCAGCAGCTTTGGGGGGGCGTCGGAGACCCAGTACTTC. Drawing the rest from reference TRBV5-5 and TRBJ2-5, the complete variable domain is DAGVTQSPTHLIKTRGQQVTLRCSPISGHKSVSWYQQVLGQGPQFIFQYYEKEERGRGNFPDRFSARQFPNYSSELNVNALLLGDSALYLCASSFGGASETQYFGPGTRLLVL.

The chain joins TRBV9 to TRBJ2-7; no clear D. The V end was cut by 3 bases, the J end by 1 base, with 11 bases between. The germline V gene has CDR1 SGDLS and CDR2 YYNGEE. This CDR3 contains 14 residues. The CDR3 here is CASSGSPGSYEQYF. DNA for the CDR3: TGTGCCAGCAGCGGAAGCCCAGGATCCTACGAGCAGTACTTC.

This chain joins TRBV2 and TRBJ1-6; possibly TRBD1 for D (6 bases). V lost 6 bases to trimming and J lost 0 bases, with 9 bases between them. This CDR3 contains 15 residues. In germline, CDR1 is SNHLY, CDR2 FYNNEI. DNA of the CDR3: TGTGCCAGCAGGGCACAGGGCTCCTATAATTCACCCCTCCACTTT. Its protein is CASRAQGSYNSPLHF.

The chain links TRBV6-4 to TRBJ1-5; weak D call: TRBD1 (6 bases). V lost 4 bases and J 4 bases, leaving 8 bases between the germline ends. The length of the CDR3 is 13 residues. Germline lookup yields CDR1 MRHNA and CDR2 SNTAGT. The CDR3 bases are TGTGCCAGCAGTGCAGGGGAAAATCAGCCCCAGCATTTT. Translating gives CASSAGENQPQHF.

The chain joins TRBV7-2 to TRBJ1-5; no firm D call. V was pared by 3 bases and J by 5 bases, with 8 bases between. CDR3 length equals 13 residues. Germline V gene lookup returns CDR1 SGHTA and CDR2 FQGNSA. DNA of the CDR3: TGTGCCAGCAGCTTTTATAGAGATCAGCCCCAGCATTTT. Protein: CASSFYRDQPQHF. Complete variable domain (other parts from reference TRBV7-2 and TRBJ1-5): GAGVSQSPSNKVTEKGKDVELRCDPISGHTALYWYRQSLGQGLEFLIYFQGNSAPDKSGLPSDRFSAERTGGSVSTLTIQRTQQEDSAVYLCASSFYRDQPQHFGDGTRLSIL.

This chain joins TRBV25-1 and TRBJ2-6, with a tentative D call TRBD1 (5 bases). V was trimmed by 6 bases and J by 0 bases, leaving 12 bases between them. The germline CDR1 and CDR2 sequences are MGHDK and SYGVNS. The CDR3 extends over 16 amino acids. The CDR3 spells CASRSDSPSGANVLTF. The CDR3 bases are TGTGCCAGCAGATCTGACAGCCCCTCTGGGGCCAACGTCCTGACTTTC.

The V call is TRBV7-9, the J call TRBJ1-1; D uncertain. V shed 5 bases and J shed 7 bases, with 20 bases lying between them. The CDR3 has 15 amino acids. The germline CDR1 and CDR2 sequences are SEHNR and FQNEAQ (reference sequence). CDR3 amino acids: CASSSPGTLESEAFF. CDR3 DNA sequence: TGTGCCAGCAGCAGCCCGGGAACGCTTGAGAGTGAAGCTTTCTTT.

The chain uses TRBV6-5 and TRBJ2-1, with 9 bases aligning to TRBD1. The CDR3 has 15 amino acids. V shed 6 bases and J 1 base; nucleotides not matched to a gene: 4. Germline assignment: CDR1 MNHEY and CDR2 SVGAGI. CDR3 nucleotides: TGTGCCAGCAGGAAAGACAGGGGGTCCTACAATGAGCAGTTCTTC. Protein: CASRKDRGSYNEQFF.

Concerning this clone itself: A read error may account for a junction end that differs from germline. The J gene is TRBJ1-2, the V gene TRBV7-2; perhaps TRBD1 as D (5 bases). This CDR3 has 14 amino acids. Per the germline V gene, CDR1 is SGHTA and CDR2 is FQGNSA. Here the CDR3 DNA reads TGTGCCAGCAGTTTAGGCCGACAGACCTATGGCTACACCTTC. It yields the protein CASSLGRQTYGYTF.

This chain uses TRBV10-1 with TRBJ2-7; a weak D match, TRBD1 (6 bases). Germline CDR1 WNHNN, CDR2 SYGVQD (reference sequence). The CDR3 runs to 13 residues. V was trimmed by 5 bases and J by 2 bases, leaving 10 bases between them. Written as DNA, the CDR3 is TGCGCCAGCAGTCTGGACAGTACCTACGAGCAGTACTTC. Its translation is CASSLDSTYEQYF.

J is TRBJ2-7 and V is TRBV9, with 13 bases identical to TRBD2. V gave up 4 bases and J gave up 5 bases; unmatched junction bases: 9. The CDR3 extends over 16 amino acids. Germline V gives CDR1 SGDLS, CDR2 YYNGEE. The CDR3 DNA is TGTGCCAGCAGCCTCGGGACTAGCGGGGTGTGGAACGAGCAGTACTTC. This sequence encodes CASSLGTSGVWNEQYF.

This sequence joins TRBV6-5 and TRBJ1-2; maybe TRBD1 (6 bases). Per germline, CDR1 MNHEY and CDR2 SVGAGI. With 4 bases removed from V and 5 bases from J, the gap between germline ends came to 14 bases. CDR3 length: 14 residues. CDR3 DNA: TGTGCCAGCAGTTTCGCAGGGGCAGGGTATGGCTACACCTTC. Encoded protein: CASSFAGAGYGYTF.

The chain combines TRBV5-6 with TRBJ1-4, with TRBD1 matching 9 bases. This CDR3 is 16 amino acids long. The trim removed 0 bases at V and 1 base at J, leaving 1 base unmatched. Germline loops: CDR1 SGHDT, CDR2 YYEEEE. The CDR3 nucleotides are TGTGCCAGCAGCTTGGGGGACAGGGAAACTAATGAAAAACTGTTTTTT. This sequence encodes CASSLGDRETNEKLFF.

The gene calls are TRBV15 and TRBJ2-1, with D perhaps matching TRBD2 (5 bases). V was pared by 0 bases and J by 9 bases, with 21 bases between. CDR3 length: 17 amino acids. CDR1 and CDR2 (germline): LNHNV, YYDKDF (reference sequence). Written as DNA, the CDR3 is TGTGCCACCAGCAGAGAATATCTCGACCGGGGTAAATCTGAGCAGTTCTTC. It specifies CATSREYLDRGKSEQFF.

This rearrangement joins TRBV4-1 to TRBJ1-5, with no clear D. The CDR3 consists of 13 residues. Germline CDR1 reads MGHRA; CDR2 reads YSYEKL. Trimming pared 1 base from V and 6 bases from J, leaving 7 bases between. CDR3 residues: CASSQVRGQPQHF. CDR3 DNA: TGCGCCAGCAGCCAAGTCCGCGGTCAGCCCCAGCATTTT.

The chain joins TRBV11-2 to TRBJ1-1; D not resolved. The germline CDR1 and CDR2 sequences are SGHAT and FQNNGV. CDR3 length equals 15 residues. Deletions cut 3 bases from V and 1 base from J, with 12 bases between. The CDR3 loop reads CASSFLGGGNTEAFF. DNA of the CDR3: TGTGCCAGCAGCTTCCTGGGAGGTGGGAACACTGAAGCTTTCTTT.

CDR3 amino acids: CASSLSEANTDTQYF. CDR3 in DNA: TGTGCCAGCAGCTTGAGCGAGGCGAACACAGATACGCAGTATTTT. The chain joins TRBV5-6 to TRBJ2-3, with D unresolved. V lost 1 base and J 2 bases, leaving 11 bases between the germline ends. Germline-derived CDR1 and CDR2 are SGHDT and YYEEEE. The CDR3 spans 15 residues.